This entry is about one T cell receptor (beta chain). Data came from immunoSEQ multiplex PCR; TCRdb stores just in-frame clones and leaves some out. The sample contains about 62,000 clones, roughly nine tenths of which appear only once. This entry is derived from a study of technical replicates of blood from a handful of donors. CDR1 and CDR2 (germline): SGHTA, FQGNSA. The CDR3 contains 17 residues. Trimming removed 2 bases at V and 8 bases at J, with 22 bases between. This receptor was taken from a human donor in good health. Some clones in this sample may be carry-over from other donors' samples. The genes are TRBV7-2 and TRBJ2-1, with TRBD2 as a possible D gene (6 bases). Sequencing was done on a sample of PBMCs. This chain's CDR3 is CASSLTKAGRGRYEQFF. The CDR3 bases are TGTGCCAGCAGCTTAACCAAAGCGGGCCGAGGAAGGTATGAGCAGTTCTTC.